This is a list of T cell receptor beta chains from one sample in a study of T-cell memory formation after mild COVID-19. Each CDR3 protein is one row after TCRdb ran MiXCR on the 5' RACE reads. Seen here are about 110,000 distinct CDR3 sequences, about a fifth observed once, and the top ten hold roughly two fifths. The source material was PBMCs or a T cell subset sorted from them (not recorded which). The receptor source for this set is a man younger than 35 who had mild COVID-19 (a few samples of this study predate the infection). Cell type and time point are not known. The CDR3 runs from the conserved cysteine through the conserved F or W. The D gene is left open where the match is weak. Some rows have no size entry. The others give once, few or many, or a class for an expanded clone.

16 . few TRBJ2-3 TRBV6-1 CASSEGGRASTDTQYF TGTGCCAGCAGTGAGGGGGGGCGGGCTAGCACAGATACGCAGTATTTT
15 . many TRBJ1-1 TRBV4-1 CASSQEPGMNTEAFF TGCGCCAGCAGCCAAGAACCAGGAATGAACACTGAAGCTTTCTTT
14 TRBD1 . TRBJ1-1 TRBV29-1 CSVAYRGSNTEAFF TGCAGCGTTGCTTACAGGGGTTCAAACACTGAAGCTTTCTTT
18 TRBD2 . TRBJ2-3 TRBV6-1 CASSLRASGGAYTDTQYF TGTGCCAGCAGCCTAAGGGCTAGCGGGGGGGCGTACACAGATACGCAGTATTTT
16 . few TRBJ1-4 TRBV3-1 CASSQDIGRGNEKLFF TGTGCCAGCAGCCAAGATATCGGACGGGGAAATGAAAAACTGTTTTTT
11 . . TRBJ1-5 TRBV5-1 CASRQNQPQHF TGCGCCAGCAGACAGAATCAGCCCCAGCATTTT
17 . few TRBJ2-7 TRBV7-9 CASSQTSGARSTYEQYF TGTGCCAGCAGCCAAACCTCAGGGGCTCGATCTACCTACGAGCAGTACTTC
15 . . TRBJ2-1 TRBV6-5 CASRSGSGAYNEQFF TGTGCCAGCAGGTCAGGGTCTGGGGCCTACAATGAGCAGTTCTTC
17 . few TRBJ2-5 TRBV5-1 CASSRSTQSSAEETQYF TGCGCCAGCAGCCGCTCTACCCAGAGTAGCGCCGAAGAGACCCAGTACTTC
15 TRBD1 . TRBJ1-1 TRBV5-8 CASSPRGGGRTEAFF TGTGCCAGCAGCCCGCGAGGGGGCGGGCGGACTGAAGCTTTCTTT
15 TRBD1 . TRBJ1-1 TRBV11-2 CASSLAGTGGTEAFF TGTGCCAGCAGCTTAGCCGGTACAGGGGGAACTGAAGCTTTCTTT
13 . . TRBJ2-1 TRBV7-2 CASSARTQHEQFF TGTGCCAGCAGCGCTCGGACCCAACATGAGCAGTTCTTC
15 TRBD2 . TRBJ2-7 TRBV4-2 CASSQNSGGSYEQYF TGTGCCAGCAGCCAAAATAGCGGGGGCTCCTACGAGCAGTACTTC
15 . . TRBJ1-2 TRBV5-1 CASSLENQRFYGYTF TGCGCCAGCAGCTTGGAGAATCAGAGGTTCTATGGCTACACCTTC
13 . few TRBJ2-1 TRBV20-1 CSAKLATNNEQFF TGCAGTGCTAAACTTGCCACTAACAATGAGCAGTTCTTC
15 TRBD2 . TRBJ2-3 TRBV9 CASSVTYPGLDSQYF TGTGCCAGCAGCGTAACATATCCGGGACTAGACTCGCAGTATTTT
14 . . TRBJ2-7 TRBV2 CASSEKGVPYEQYF TGTGCCAGCAGTGAAAAGGGGGTTCCCTACGAGCAGTACTTC
19 TRBD2 . TRBJ2-2 TRBV18 CASSPFGLAGISNTGELFF TGTGCCAGCTCACCGTTTGGACTAGCGGGGATATCGAACACCGGGGAGCTGTTTTTT
14 . few TRBJ2-3 TRBV12-3/TRBV12-4 CASSFRVGTDTQYF TGTGCCAGCAGTTTCAGGGTTGGCACAGATACGCAGTATTTT
14 . . TRBJ1-3 TRBV6-5 CASSYLGPGNTIYF TGTGCCAGCAGTTACTTGGGCCCCGGAAACACCATATATTTT
14 . few TRBJ1-6 TRBV6-5 CASSYSKQGSPLHF TGTGCCAGCAGTTACTCGAAACAGGGATCACCCCTCCACTTT
15 . few TRBJ1-1 TRBV10-3 CAIVPDITLNTEAFF TGTGCCATCGTCCCGGACATAACTTTGAACACTGAAGCTTTCTTT
19 . . TRBJ2-3 TRBV7-9 CASSPIYGSRAGFTDTQYF TGTGCCAGCAGCCCGATTTATGGTAGCCGGGCGGGGTTCACAGATACGCAGTATTTT
12 . few TRBJ2-2 TRBV4-1 CASSQDSVELFF TGCGCCAGCAGCCAAGATTCTGTGGAGCTGTTTTTT
15 . few TRBJ2-2 TRBV7-9 CASSPTGTNTGELFF TGTGCCAGCAGCCCCACAGGGACAAACACCGGGGAGCTGTTTTTT
15 . many TRBJ2-3 TRBV6-4 CASSDSAGSTDTQYF TGTGCCAGCAGTGACTCAGCGGGTAGCACAGATACGCAGTATTTT
15 . . TRBJ2-4 TRBV4-1 CASSQDPGERDIQYF TGCGCCAGCAGCCAAGATCCAGGGGAGAGGGACATTCAGTACTTC
12 . few TRBJ1-2 TRBV30 CAWNIADGGYTF TGTGCCTGGAACATCGCGGACGGGGGCTACACCTTC
17 TRBD1 . TRBJ2-7 TRBV7-9 CASSSRTGGITTYEQYF TGTGCCAGCAGCTCCCGGACAGGGGGCATTACTACCTACGAGCAGTACTTC
13 . . TRBJ1-2 TRBV28 CASFSTDNYGYTF TGTGCCAGCTTCTCGACAGATAACTATGGCTACACCTTC
15 . few TRBJ2-3 TRBV15 CATSRDVGGPDTQYF TGTGCCACCAGCAGAGATGTCGGGGGGCCCGATACGCAGTATTTT